Following are 19 T cell receptor beta chains from one sample sequenced in a study of PD-1 blockade in classical Hodgkin lymphoma. There was relapse after autologous stem cell transplantation in every patient, and there was variation in brentuximab vedotin exposure. Sequencing was performed with immunoSEQ multiplex PCR; in TCRdb, only in-frame clones are kept and a portion is missing. The sample yields over 5,500 clones, roughly 80% seen once. The sequenced sample was peripheral blood mononuclear cells (PBMCs), obtained at baseline. These TCRs come from a human donor with classical Hodgkin lymphoma.

The J gene is TRBJ2-3, the V gene TRBV28, with 13 bases aligning to TRBD2. This CDR3 is built from 16 residues. V was pared by 3 bases and J by 9 bases, with 9 bases of the junction left unmatched. From germline, CDR1 is MDHEN and CDR2 SYDVKM. The CDR3 nucleotides read TGTGCCAGCAGTTTTTTTTGGACTAGCGGGGGAGCAACGCAGTATTTT. Amino acids: CASSFFWTSGGATQYF.

This chain uses TRBV18 with TRBJ2-1, with 8 bases matching TRBD2. The germline gives CDR1 KGHSH, CDR2 LQKENI. The CDR3 contains 14 residues. V trimming: 3 bases; J trimming: 6 bases; junction bases outside the gene matches: 4. This CDR3 reads CASSPGLGTNEQFF. The CDR3 nucleotides read TGTGCCAGCTCACCGGGACTAGGGACCAATGAGCAGTTCTTC.

The chain uses TRBV13 and TRBJ1-4; 9 positions agree with TRBD1. This CDR3 region has 14 residues. V shed 8 bases, J shed 5 bases, and the junction held 6 bases outside the gene matches. Germline values: CDR1 PRHDT, CDR2 FYEKMQ (reference sequence). CDR3 DNA sequence: TGTGCCAGCGGTATCGGGACAGGGAATGAAAAACTGTTTTTT. Its protein product is CASGIGTGNEKLFF.

The chain has TRBV7-9 and TRBJ1-1; D is unclear. The CDR3 length is 14 residues. The germline gives CDR1 SEHNR, CDR2 FQNEAQ (reference sequence). V was trimmed by 3 bases and J by 3 bases, leaving 11 bases between them. CDR3 sequence reads: CASSFKGSDTEAFF. CDR3 DNA sequence: TGTGCCAGCAGCTTTAAAGGTTCTGACACTGAAGCTTTCTTT.

The chain recombines TRBV27 with TRBJ2-7; D may be TRBD1 or TRBD2 (5 bases each). The CDR3 covers 17 residues. The germline gives CDR1 MNHEY, CDR2 SMNVEV (reference sequence). Between the trimmed V and J ends, which lost 3 bases and 2 bases, there was a span of 20 bases. CDR3 nucleotide sequence: TGTGCCAGCAGTTTCCTACCTCGCCGGGACCCTCCCTACGAGCAGTACTTC. Residues: CASSFLPRRDPPYEQYF.

In its sample, this clone was seen once. The chain recombines TRBV5-1 with TRBJ1-1, with 7 bases identical to TRBD1. Germline V lookup: CDR1 SGHRS, CDR2 YFSETQ. The CDR3 length is 15 residues. The J segment lost 0 bases and the V segment lost 4 bases, leaving 6 bases of the junction unmatched. This CDR3 is CASSPTGSVNTEAFF. The CDR3 DNA is TGCGCCAGCAGCCCGACAGGGAGCGTGAACACTGAAGCTTTCTTT. The whole variable domain, filled in from reference TRBV5-1 and TRBJ1-1, reads KAGVTQTPRYLIKTRGQQVTLSCSPISGHRSVSWYQQTPGQGLQFLFEYFSETQRNKGNFPGRFSGRQFSNSRSEMNVSTLELGDSALYLCASSPTGSVNTEAFFGQGTRLTVV.

This chain connects TRBV19 to TRBJ1-2, with unresolved D. The CDR3 has 15 residues. Germline CDR1 LNHDA, CDR2 SQIVND (reference sequence). V was shortened by 5 bases and J by 4 bases, with 17 bases between the two germline ends. DNA for the CDR3: TGTGCCAGTAGTGAAAAGCGGGGTCGGGGCTATGGCTACACCTTC. Translated, it gives CASSEKRGRGYGYTF.

The V gene is TRBV23-1, the J gene TRBJ2-1; either TRBD1 or TRBD2 may fit D (5 bases each). TRBV23-1 carries the ORF label, with uncertain function. The CDR3 has 16 amino acids. Trimming removed 0 bases from V and 9 bases from J, with 18 bases in between. CDR3 in amino acids: CASSQSGAQGAGEQFF. The CDR3 bases are TGCGCCAGCAGTCAATCAGGGGCCCAAGGGGCGGGTGAGCAGTTCTTC.

The CDR3 nucleotides are TGTGCCAGTAGTACACAGGGATCCGAAGCTTTCTTT. It codes for CASSTQGSEAFF. The rearrangement joins TRBV19 to TRBJ1-1; TRBD1 is a possible D gene (6 bases). V was shortened by 4 bases and J by 8 bases, with 11 bases between the two germline ends. The CDR3 is made up of 12 amino acids. Germline CDR1 reads LNHDA; CDR2 reads SQIVND (reference sequence).

This chain uses TRBV7-3 with TRBJ2-1; D call uncertain. The CDR3 runs 15 residues. The germline CDR1 and CDR2 sequences are SGHTA and FQGTGA. The V and J ends lost 0 bases and 2 bases respectively, with 8 bases between them. As DNA, the CDR3 is TGTGCCAGCAGCTTAACCGGAGATACCTACAATGAGCAGTTCTTC. This codes for CASSLTGDTYNEQFF. Complete variable domain (other parts from reference TRBV7-3 and TRBJ2-1): GAGVSQTPSNKVTEKGKYVELRCDPISGHTALYWYRQSLGQGPEFLIYFQGTGAADDSGLPNDRFFAVRPEGSVSTLKIQRTERGDSAVYLCASSLTGDTYNEQFFGPGTRLTVL.

The DNA for the CDR3 is TGCAGCGTTGAAGATCGTTTTGGTAGCTACGAGCAGTACTTC. It translates to CSVEDRFGSYEQYF. V usage is TRBV29-1 and J usage is TRBJ2-7; D gene uncertain. The CDR3 covers 14 residues. CDR1 and CDR2 (germline): SQVTM, ANQGSEA. V was trimmed by 0 bases and J by 3 bases, leaving 12 bases between them.

This clone was picked up one time. The gene calls are TRBV4-1 and TRBJ2-3; 10 bases are a match to TRBD2. With V trimmed by 1 base and J by 1 base, 5 bases remained unmatched. The germline V gene has CDR1 MGHRA and CDR2 YSYEKL. The CDR3 is 17 residues long. In DNA form, the CDR3 reads TGCGCCAGCAGCCAAGGGAGGGGGACTAGCGGCACAGATACGCAGTATTTT. It translates to CASSQGRGTSGTDTQYF.

Judged by abundance, this clone is medium-sized. The CDR3 loop is CASRGQPIEQYF. The CDR3 nucleotides are TGTGCCAGCCGGGGCCAGCCGATCGAGCAGTACTTC. The V and J genes are TRBV2 and TRBJ2-7, with D possibly being TRBD1 or TRBD2 (5 bases each). Germline V lookup: CDR1 SNHLY, CDR2 FYNNEI. The CDR3 is made up of 12 amino acids. V dropped 8 bases and J dropped 6 bases, with 14 bases sitting between them.

V usage is TRBV9 and J usage is TRBJ2-7, with 8 bases fitting TRBD1. J gave up 5 bases and V 3 bases, and 10 bases lay outside the gene matches. CDR1 is SGDLS, CDR2 YYNGEE, per germline. CDR3 length: 15 residues. CDR3 bases: TGTGCCAGCAGCGCACGGACAGGGCCGGTGGACGAGCAGTACTTC. It translates to CASSARTGPVDEQYF.

This chain uses TRBV19 with TRBJ2-1; 10 bases are shared with TRBD1. From germline, CDR1 is LNHDA and CDR2 SQIVND (reference sequence). The CDR3 is 11 residues long. DNA for the CDR3: TGTCCTGGGACAGGGGACAATGAGCAGTTCTTC. Translated: CPGTGDNEQFF.

The V gene is TRBV10-1, the J gene TRBJ2-7, with D possibly being TRBD2 (5 bases). The CDR3 has 13 amino acids. Germline V gene sequence: CDR1 WNHNN, CDR2 SYGVQD (reference sequence). With 2 bases removed from V and 4 bases from J, the gap between germline ends came to 9 bases. The CDR3 protein is CASSESPGYEQYF. CDR3 in DNA: TGCGCCAGCAGTGAGAGTCCGGGGTACGAGCAGTACTTC.

The chain links TRBV30 to TRBJ1-2, with 7 bases aligning to TRBD1. With V trimmed by 2 bases and J by 5 bases, 11 bases remained unmatched. The CDR3 consists of 15 residues. The germline gives CDR1 GTSNPN, CDR2 SVGIG (reference sequence). This CDR3 reads CAWSRPDRDAYGYTF. The CDR3 DNA reads as TGTGCCTGGAGTAGACCCGACAGGGATGCATATGGCTACACCTTC.

The chain recombines TRBV11-2 with TRBJ2-3; 10 nucleotides line up with TRBD2. CDR3 length equals 17 residues. Germline assignment: CDR1 SGHAT and CDR2 FQNNGV. V dropped 1 base and J dropped 6; count of bases not matched to a gene: 10. The CDR3 coding sequence is TGTGCCAGCAGCTTAGGTTCGAGCGGGGGGGCTTACGATACGCAGTATTTT. Encoded protein: CASSLGSSGGAYDTQYF.

J is TRBJ1-1 and V is TRBV30; D gene unclear. With 1 base removed from V and 3 bases from J, the gap between germline ends came to 9 bases. CDR1 and CDR2 (germline): GTSNPN, SVGIG (reference sequence). CDR3 length equals 13 residues. CDR3 loop: CAWSEEEDTEAFF. The CDR3 coding sequence is TGTGCCTGGAGTGAGGAGGAAGACACTGAAGCTTTCTTT.